The 31 T cell receptor beta chains listed next were all sequenced from one sample in a study of T cell responses to AZD1222 COVID-19 vaccine. Here immunoSEQ multiplex PCR was the method, and the copy in TCRdb shows in-frame clones only, minus some. The table records about 100,000 clones, approximately 90% of them present only once. Sample: peripheral blood, taken on day 0 of AZD1222 vaccination. Receptors originate from an adult in good health.

The chain couples TRBV14 to TRBJ2-5; tentative D call: TRBD2 (5 bases). The CDR3 is 14 residues long. CDR1 is SGHDN, CDR2 FVKESK, per germline. The germline V and J ends were trimmed by 4 bases and 6 bases, with 15 bases remaining between them. The CDR3 nucleotides read TGTGCCAGCAGCCCTGGGAACGGGAAAAAGACCCAGTACTTC. This codes for CASSPGNGKKTQYF.

This clone was detected once. The chain is built from TRBV29-1 and TRBJ1-2; D gene uncertain. Germline V gives CDR1 SQVTM, CDR2 ANQGSEA. Trimming stripped 3 bases from V and 0 bases from J, with 5 bases between. The CDR3 totals 12 residues. This CDR3 reads CSVDRANYGYTF. In DNA form, the CDR3 reads TGCAGCGTTGATAGGGCTAACTATGGCTACACCTTC.

The chain couples TRBV9 to TRBJ1-1; D is unclear. V was pared by 0 bases and J by 0 bases, with 9 bases between. CDR1 and CDR2 (germline): SGDLS, YYNGEE. CDR3 length: 15 amino acids. CDR3 DNA sequence: TGTGCCAGCAGCGTAGGCGGGCCGCTGAACACTGAAGCTTTCTTT. It specifies CASSVGGPLNTEAFF.

The rearrangement uses TRBV6-2 or TRBV6-3 and TRBJ1-1; 10 bases match TRBD1. The CDR3 consists of 17 residues. J gave up 7 bases and V 2 bases, and 13 bases lay outside the gene matches. Germline lookup yields CDR1 MNHEY and CDR2 SVGEGT. CDR3 loop: CASSYSPGTGAGGEAFF. The DNA for the CDR3 is TGTGCCAGCAGTTACAGTCCCGGGACAGGGGCCGGGGGTGAAGCTTTCTTT.

The chain links TRBV7-8 to TRBJ1-5, with D hard to call. Trimming took off 1 base at V and 3 bases at J, with 13 bases between the two ends. CDR3 length equals 16 residues. Per the germline V gene, CDR1 is SGHVS and CDR2 is FQNEAQ. DNA of the CDR3: TGTGCCAGCAGCTTAGTTCGGGCGGGGTACAATCAGCCCCAGCATTTT. Translating it yields CASSLVRAGYNQPQHF.

This clone was recorded only once. The chain uses TRBV6-5 and TRBJ2-7, with D possibly matching TRBD1 (5 bases). The CDR3 has 14 residues. V lost 2 bases and J lost 6, with 14 bases in between. CDR1 and CDR2 (germline): MNHEY, SVGAGI. The CDR3, as DNA: TGTGCCAGCAGTTACAGGGGCAGGGTGGGCGAGCAGTACTTC. Protein sequence: CASSYRGRVGEQYF.

The V gene is TRBV6-5, the J gene TRBJ1-3; D remains ambiguous. The germline V gene encodes CDR1 MNHEY and CDR2 SVGAGI. This CDR3 spans 15 amino acids. Trimming took 6 bases from V and 1 from J, leaving 13 bases between them. The CDR3 nucleotides read TGTGCCAGCAGCGATTCTCCACGTTCTGGAAACACCATATATTTT. It is translated as CASSDSPRSGNTIYF.

This chain joins TRBV2 and TRBJ1-5, with D possibly TRBD1 on 6 matching bases. With 4 bases removed from V and 6 bases from J, the gap between germline ends came to 10 bases. Germline-derived CDR1 and CDR2 are SNHLY and FYNNEI. The CDR3 covers 13 residues. CDR3 residues: CASSGLQGQPQHF. In DNA, the CDR3 is TGTGCCAGCAGTGGCCTACAGGGTCAGCCCCAGCATTTT.

V usage is TRBV5-1 and J usage is TRBJ1-4, with 9 bases lining up with TRBD1. Trimming took 4 bases from V and 5 from J; bases not matched to a gene: 3. CDR1 and CDR2 (germline): SGHRS, YFSETQ. This CDR3 has 14 amino acids. CDR3 sequence reads: CASSPGQGNEKLFF. DNA for the CDR3: TGCGCCAGCAGCCCGGGACAGGGAAATGAAAAACTGTTTTTT.

V and J are TRBV19 and TRBJ2-5; 8 positions match TRBD1. With V trimmed by 4 bases and J by 5 bases, 6 bases remained unmatched. The germline gives CDR1 LNHDA, CDR2 SQIVND (reference sequence). This CDR3 has 14 amino acids. The CDR3 spells CASSTSGGWETQYF. The CDR3 nucleotides are TGTGCCAGTAGTACATCAGGGGGCTGGGAGACCCAGTACTTC.

In its sample, this clone was seen once. The V gene is TRBV11-2, the J gene TRBJ1-6; D gene ambiguous. This CDR3 has 12 amino acids. Germline CDR1 reads SGHAT; CDR2 reads FQNNGV. The ends were cut back, 0 bases at V and 14 bases at J, with 8 bases in the middle. CDR3 in DNA: TGTGCCAGCAGCTTAGAAGTGGGTTCCCTCCACTTT. Its protein product is CASSLEVGSLHF.

The genes are TRBV7-8 and TRBJ1-3; 7 nucleotides match TRBD1. The length of the CDR3 is 15 residues. Germline V gives CDR1 SGHVS, CDR2 FQNEAQ. Trimming took 5 bases from V and 1 from J; bases not matched to a gene: 5. CDR3 bases: TGTGCCAGCAGCCCATCGACAGGGTCTGGAAACACCATATATTTT. This sequence encodes CASSPSTGSGNTIYF.

V is TRBV4-2 and J is TRBJ2-1, with D possibly matching TRBD1 (6 bases). Trimming stripped 0 bases from V and 2 bases from J, with 11 bases between. This CDR3 has 16 residues. CDR1 LGHNA and CDR2 YNFKEQ come from the germline V gene. In DNA form, the CDR3 reads TGTGCCAGCAGCCAAGATCAGGGACAAGCCTACAATGAGCAGTTCTTC. Protein sequence: CASSQDQGQAYNEQFF.

This chain joins TRBV5-5 and TRBJ2-1; D might be TRBD1 (7 bases). V lost 4 bases to trimming and J lost 7 bases, with 18 bases between them. This CDR3 is built from 15 residues. The germline CDR1 and CDR2 sequences are SGHKS and YYEKEE (reference sequence). For the CDR3, the DNA is TGTGCCAGCAGCGCCGGGGGCAGGGGGATAAATGAGCAGTTCTTC. Its translation: CASSAGGRGINEQFF.

This chain joins TRBV2 and TRBJ2-5; D unclear. The germline gives CDR1 SNHLY, CDR2 FYNNEI. V shed 4 bases and J shed 4 bases, with 7 bases lying between them. CDR3 size: 12 residues. The CDR3 coding sequence is TGTGCCAGCAGTGTCGAAGGAGAGACCCAGTACTTC. Its protein is CASSVEGETQYF.

This chain links TRBV28 with TRBJ2-1, with a possible D match to TRBD2 (6 bases). Germline V gene sequence: CDR1 MDHEN, CDR2 SYDVKM. This CDR3 has 14 amino acids. Deletions cut 2 bases from V and 15 bases from J, with 20 bases between. Written as DNA, the CDR3 is TGTGCCAGCAGTTTACCATCAAGCTCGGGAGAAACGTTCTTC. Protein: CASSLPSSSGETFF.

The chain combines TRBV4-3 with TRBJ1-1, with D hard to call. CDR1 is LGHNA, CDR2 YSLEER, per germline. CDR3 length: 12 residues. Between the trimmed V and J ends, which lost 4 bases and 8 bases, there was a span of 11 bases. Here the CDR3 DNA reads TGCGCCAGCAGCCGGGGAGGGCCCGAAGCTTTCTTT. It encodes CASSRGGPEAFF.

The V gene is TRBV12-3 or TRBV12-4, the J gene TRBJ1-1, with 7 positions matching TRBD1. V shed 5 bases and J 3 bases; nucleotides not matched to a gene: 3. The CDR3 runs 13 residues. CDR3 sequence: CASSPDRDTEAFF. DNA for the CDR3: TGTGCCAGCAGTCCTGACAGGGACACTGAAGCTTTCTTT.

This sequence joins TRBV14 and TRBJ2-5; possible D gene TRBD2, 5 bases. This CDR3 is 14 amino acids long. Trimming removed 2 bases at V and 4 bases at J, with 11 bases between. Germline V gene data show CDR1 as SGHDN and CDR2 as FVKESK. The CDR3: CASSQRLSRETQYF. The CDR3 DNA reads TGTGCCAGCAGCCAACGACTATCCCGAGAGACCCAGTACTTC.

The chain joins TRBV7-2 to TRBJ2-7, with D uncertain. This CDR3 has 11 amino acids. Germline values: CDR1 SGHTA, CDR2 FQGNSA. The V and J ends lost 4 bases and 5 bases respectively, with 6 bases between them. As DNA, the CDR3 is TGTGCCAGCAGCTCCCTGAACGAGCAGTACTTC. Protein product: CASSSLNEQYF.

About this clone itself: The junction differs from germline at one of its ends, possibly a read error. This rearrangement joins TRBV7-7 to TRBJ2-1, with D unresolved. The CDR3 is made up of 15 amino acids. CDR1 and CDR2 from the germline V gene are SSHAT and FNYEAQ (reference sequence). CDR3 DNA: TGTGCTAGCAGCCCAACGCAGACAACCTACAATGAGCAGTTCTTC. It specifies CASSPTQTTYNEQFF.

This chain links TRBV4-1 with TRBJ1-1; the D is unclear. V shed 1 base and J shed 0 bases, with 12 bases lying between them. The germline CDR1 and CDR2 sequences are MGHRA and YSYEKL. CDR3 length: 16 residues. CDR3 nucleotide sequence: TGCGCCAGCAGCCAAGTTATTACACCAATGAACACTGAAGCTTTCTTT. It encodes CASSQVITPMNTEAFF.

There are a few counts of this clone. The chain carries TRBV27 and TRBJ1-5; TRBD1 might be the D (5 bases). The CDR3 is 14 residues long. Germline lookup yields CDR1 MNHEY and CDR2 SMNVEV (reference sequence). Trimming pared 2 bases from V and 6 bases from J, leaving 11 bases between. CDR3 bases: TGTGCCAGCAGTTTAAGTCGGGGGTTTCAGCCCCAGCATTTT. It codes for CASSLSRGFQPQHF.

This clone has more than one count but fewer than ten. The V gene is TRBV6-5, the J gene TRBJ2-6; D is undetermined. V lost 6 bases and J 2 bases, leaving 5 bases between the germline ends. The CDR3 is 13 residues long. Looked up from germline, CDR1 is MNHEY and CDR2 is SVGAGI. CDR3 residues: CASRPPGANVLTF. The CDR3 coding sequence is TGTGCCAGCAGGCCCCCTGGGGCCAACGTCCTGACTTTC.

DNA of the CDR3: TGTGCCAGCAGTGAAGCGCTGTCCAGGGGGCTCTACAATGAGCAGTTCTTC. Its translation: CASSEALSRGLYNEQFF. The chain combines TRBV6-1 with TRBJ2-1; 8 nucleotides line up with TRBD1. The germline CDR1 and CDR2 sequences are MNHNS and SASEGT. The CDR3 is 17 residues long. J gave up 3 bases and V 0 bases, and 7 bases lay outside the gene matches.

The chain has TRBV4-2 and TRBJ1-2; D is uncertain. The CDR3 has 13 residues. V was trimmed by 2 bases and J by 4 bases, leaving 8 bases between them. The germline CDR1 and CDR2 sequences are LGHNA and YNFKEQ. CDR3 amino acids: CASSQRAGYGYTF. The CDR3 DNA follows: TGTGCCAGCAGCCAACGAGCTGGCTATGGCTACACCTTC.

V usage is TRBV2 and J usage is TRBJ1-5; D not resolved. Germline V gene data show CDR1 as SNHLY and CDR2 as FYNNEI. V was clipped by 2 bases and J by 3 bases, with 5 bases between them. This CDR3 spans 13 amino acids. For the CDR3, the DNA is TGTGCCAGCAGTGAACAGAACAATCAGCCCCAGCATTTT. Encoded protein: CASSEQNNQPQHF. Using reference TRBV2 and TRBJ1-5 for the parts outside the CDR3, the full variable domain is EPEVTQTPSHQVTQMGQEVILRCVPISNHLYFYWYRQILGQKVEFLVSFYNNEISEKSEIFDDQFSVERPDGSNFTLKIRSTKLEDSAMYFCASSEQNNQPQHFGDGTRLSIL.

The V and J genes are TRBV28 and TRBJ1-5, with D possibly TRBD1 on 5 matching bases. Between the trimmed V and J ends, which lost 5 bases and 0 bases, there was a span of 26 bases. From germline, CDR1 is MDHEN and CDR2 SYDVKM. This CDR3 has 20 amino acids. This CDR3 is CASSPLGGIRDLYSNQPQHF. The CDR3 region has the DNA TGTGCCAGCAGTCCACTGGGCGGGATCAGGGATTTGTATAGCAATCAGCCCCAGCATTTT.

This clone was counted once. The V call is TRBV30, the J call TRBJ1-4; D unresolved. Germline lookup yields CDR1 GTSNPN and CDR2 SVGIG (reference sequence). This CDR3 has 13 residues. Trimming took 1 base from V and 7 from J, leaving 10 bases between them. The CDR3 is CAWSAWVGEKLFF. In DNA, the CDR3 is TGTGCCTGGAGTGCCTGGGTCGGTGAAAAACTGTTTTTT.

J is TRBJ1-4 and V is TRBV5-5; weak D call: TRBD1 (6 bases). CDR3 length: 14 amino acids. V gave up 6 bases and J gave up 5 bases, with 14 bases separating them. Germline CDR1 is SGHKS and CDR2 is YYEKEE (reference sequence). CDR3 DNA sequence: TGTGCCAGCAATGATGGACAGATAAATGAAAAACTGTTTTTT. This codes for CASNDGQINEKLFF.

The CDR3 nucleotides read TGTGCCAGCAGTTTACTAGCGGAGGGGGGAGTGTTTAATGAGCAGTTCTTC. This translates into CASSLLAEGGVFNEQFF. This chain links TRBV28 with TRBJ2-1, with D possibly being TRBD2 (7 bases). The germline V gene has CDR1 MDHEN and CDR2 SYDVKM. The CDR3 consists of 17 residues. Deletions cut 2 bases from V and 7 bases from J, with 21 bases between. Variable domain in full (rest from reference TRBV28 and TRBJ2-1): DVKVTQSSRYLVKRTGEKVFLECVQDMDHENMFWYRQDPGLGLRLIYFSYDVKMKEKGDIPEGYSVSREKKERFSLILESASTNQTSMYLCASSLLAEGGVFNEQFFGPGTRLTVL.